The source of this TCR beta chain is a study of T cells in localized non-small cell lung cancer. Study-level results: Greater blood T cell density accompanied longer overall survival. Within adjacent lung there appeared a median around 55 of the top 100 tumor clones. Uninvolved adjacent lung showed higher T cell clonality than tumor.

In this sample, this clone turned up once. The antigen is undetermined. TCRdb keeps only in-frame clones here, not all; method: immunoSEQ multiplex PCR. Of about 40,000 clones in the sample, about 88% were seen once. Sequenced here: peripheral blood, sampled before any cancer treatment. The receptor was derived from a man between 18 and 49 years old with stage I lung adenocarcinoma.

For the CDR3, the DNA is TGTGCCAGCAGTTTCTCGATCGGGCAGCCCCAGCATTTT. Translated, it gives CASSFSIGQPQHF. The V call is TRBV27, the J call TRBJ1-5; D gene ambiguous. CDR1 MNHEY and CDR2 SMNVEV come from the germline V gene (reference sequence). V lost 3 bases, J lost 7 bases, and 10 bases lay in between. This CDR3 spans 13 amino acids.